The following is a TCR beta chain sequence with its context. This clonotype was seen a few times. Its antigen is unknown. Base qualities are not at hand, and no much larger clone is one base apart. These data originate in a study of type 1 and type 2 diabetes patients (dated by TCRdb to between 2015 and 2016). For context, the study as a whole: Recruited in China, the cohort was made up of about nine type 1 diabetes patients, a few type 2 diabetes patients and about 6 nondiabetic controls. Across the study, CD4+ and CD8+ T cells were positively selected from PBMCs by means of CD4 or CD8 MicroBeads on MACS columns. The whole study generated 18,976,912 paired-end reads. TCRbeta repertoires were profiled by high-throughput sequencing in the study to compare type 1 diabetes, type 2 diabetes and nondiabetic individuals. Type 2 diabetes patients served as a disease comparison group for the type 1 diabetes patients. V gene usage was similar between 20-cycle and roughly 23-cycle amplification, suggesting similar primer efficiencies and random PCR bias. TCRbeta libraries were sequenced paired-end on Illumina HiSeq 2000 or MiSeq instruments.

General conclusions and limits of the study: Since just a limited number of T2D and control samples were sequenced, some T1D-only HECs might also appear in more T2D or control samples. Study groups were not matched for age and gender, which possibly biased interpretation. Type 2 diabetes and control samples had highly correlated V and J gene usage patterns, with an average between-sample correlation of approximately 0.97. Type 2 diabetes patients had few highly-expanded CD4+ clones (median one), and those clones made up a median about 3.9% of reads. In both CD4+ and CD8+ T cells, type 2 diabetes repertoires were highly diverse and significantly more diverse than type 1 diabetes repertoires.

All diabetic patients met standard classification criteria for type 1 or type 2 diabetes, with glucose and C-peptide assessed by WHO-recommended methods. Exclusion applied to any donor with other autoimmune diseases or infections within the previous four weeks. A ten-milliliter sample of peripheral blood was drawn from every participant. LymphoPrep density separation was used to isolate PBMCs. The instrument given in TCRdb is Illumina MiSeq. Genomic DNA from sorted T cell subsets was used as template for TCRbeta CDR3 amplification. The TCRbeta CDR3 region was amplified by multiplex PCR using 30 forward and 13 reverse primers. AMPure XP beads were used to purify the PCR products, after which a second approximately 25-cycle PCR added indices and adaptors. Before sequencing, libraries were gel-purified with the QIAquick Gel Extraction Kit. The paper's processing steps were these. Paired-end reads were merged with FLASH and aligned to IMGT V, D and J germline references using IgBLAST. Reads with below 70% alignment identity to germline references were discarded, and some 12 million reads were retained study-wide. CDR3 boundaries, reading frame and productivity were assigned following IMGT definitions. Highly-expanded clones were defined as clones at or above 1% of reads, and diversity was measured by normalized Shannon entropy. Group differences in Shannon entropy were tested with unpaired two-tailed t-tests. TCRdb itself trimmed the public reads at Q25 with fastp, ran MiXCR and retained productive beta chains. Rows are combined by CDR3 protein, so each entry shows the most common genes and DNA. The V and J calls and clone size come from TCRdb's table, not from the authors' own analysis. Here the sample has around 300,000 distinct CDR3 sequences; approximately 45% occur a single time. The biggest ten clones account for around 15% of the sample.

The trim is 2 bases for V and 0 bases for J, with a gap of 7 bases between the germline ends. Including the terminal cysteine and phenylalanine, the CDR3 comprises 15 residues. The sequence is cut down to CDR3 DNA, 45 bases in frame from base 1. CDR1 is given as LNHDA and CDR2 as SQIVND, both from the germline V gene (reference sequence). This clonotype originated in a man between 18 and 29 years old with type 2 diabetes. The rearranged chain carries TRBV19 and TRBJ1-4, with the D gene uncertain. Material for sequencing was peripheral blood mononuclear cells (PBMCs). In nucleotide form, the sequence is TGTGCCAGTAGTATAAGTTCTGCAACTAATGAAAAACTGTTTTTT. Its protein reads: CASSISSATNEKLFF. The reference TRBV19 and TRBJ1-4 proteins fill in what lies around the CDR3, so the full variable domain reads DGGITQSPKYLFRKEGQNVTLSCEQNLNHDAMYWYRQDPGQGLRLIYYSQIVNDFQKGDIAEGYSVSREKKESFPLTVTSAQKNPTAFYLCASSISSATNEKLFFGSGTQLSVL.